This TCR beta chain derives from a study of OX40 agonist ivuxolimab in advanced cancers. CDR1 and CDR2 (germline): LNHDA, SQIVND (reference sequence). The CDR3 totals 15 residues. The V and J ends lost 2 bases and 1 base respectively, with 10 bases between them. The assay was immunoSEQ multiplex PCR, and TCRdb's table has in-frame clones only and misses some. The table includes about 15,000 clones, around four fifths detected once. This TCR came from an adult with an advanced solid tumor such as melanoma, head and neck, liver or kidney cancer. The sample was CD4+ or CD8+ T cells sorted from blood, taken in a trial of the OX40 agonist ivuxolimab. This chain connects TRBV19 to TRBJ2-3, with D possibly being TRBD1 (6 bases). CDR3 region: CASSISQGGTDTQYF. CDR3 DNA sequence: TGTGCCAGTAGTATATCACAGGGAGGCACAGATACGCAGTATTTT.